The source of this TCR beta chain is a study of blood T cell repertoires in COVID-19. V was clipped by 1 base and J by 4 bases, with 10 bases between them. CDR3 length: 14 amino acids. CDR1 LGHDT and CDR2 YNNKEL come from the germline V gene (reference sequence). Authors' analysis steps: Reference gene primer amplification in the assay estimated nucleated cell counts. Libraries were prepared by immunoSEQ multiplex PCR; TCRdb keeps only in-frame clonotypes and omits some of them. V, J and clone size are those of that table, while D and trimming were read from the DNA. The data show 150,000 to 200,000 clones, 82% seen once.

The rearrangement joins TRBV3-1 (or the pseudogene TRBV3-2) to TRBJ2-5, with D hard to call. The sample taken for sequencing was peripheral blood. The origin of this receptor is a woman under 40 with acute or convalescent COVID-19. CDR3 nucleotides: TGTGCCAGCAGCCAAGTGGGCAAAATAGAGACCCAGTACTTC. Its translation: CASSQVGKIETQYF.